This T cell receptor beta chain was identified during a study of identical twins' blood T cells. This CDR3 is 12 amino acids long. V lost 3 bases to trimming and J lost 10 bases, with 12 bases between them. A previously described protocol, modified, built RNA-based TCR cDNA libraries. Each CDR3 protein gets one entry after TCRdb re-called the 5' RACE reads with MiXCR. Found here are around 380,000 distinct CDR3 sequences, over 25% of them singletons; the top ten hold around 5.6%. This clonotype was seen many times. The V call is TRBV12-3 or TRBV12-4, the J call TRBJ1-1; D unresolved. The TCR comes from a woman aged 18-49 years in good health. Material: PBMCs. The CDR3 region is CASSFLGMGAFF. DNA for the CDR3: TGTGCCAGCAGTTTTTTGGGTATGGGAGCTTTCTTT.